These 14 T cell receptor beta chains were sequenced from one sample in a study of T cells in Graves' hyperthyroidism and ophthalmopathy. The CDR3 regions of TCR beta were amplified from RNA transcripts. HTBI primers were the set used in a first-round RT-PCR of the TCR CDR3. TCRdb processed the multiplex PCR reads anew with MiXCR; each CDR3 protein has one entry. The table records about 480,000 distinct CDR3 sequences, approximately 14% of them present only once. Sequencing was done on a sample of blood. These receptors originate from a woman under 30 with Graves' hyperthyroidism.

This clonotype was detected only a few times. The chain uses TRBV7-9 and TRBJ2-3; D is undetermined. Trimming left V 2 bases short and J 6 bases short, with 18 bases between. Germline-derived CDR1 and CDR2 are SEHNR and FQNEAQ (reference sequence). This CDR3 is 16 amino acids long. CDR3 residues: CASSLSYFGLGDTQYF. CDR3 DNA sequence: TGTGCCAGCAGCTTAAGCTATTTCGGGTTGGGGGATACGCAGTATTTT.

The V call is TRBV12-3 or TRBV12-4, the J call TRBJ1-2; D not resolved. The V gene lost 5 bases and the J gene lost 3 bases, with 13 bases spanning the gap. This CDR3 contains 14 residues. The CDR3 DNA sequence: TGTGCCAGCAGTCCGGAAGGCGTCTACTATGGCTACACCTTC. As protein: CASSPEGVYYGYTF.

This clonotype has at least ten counts. The chain joins TRBV10-3 to TRBJ2-5; 11 positions match TRBD2. There are 14 residues in the CDR3. The junction had 3 bases not matched to a gene; V was cut back by 6 bases and J by 3 bases. CDR1 and CDR2 (germline): ENHRY, SYGVKD. CDR3 in amino acids: CAISIAGGEETQYF. CDR3 nucleotide sequence: TGTGCCATCAGCATAGCGGGGGGGGAAGAGACCCAGTACTTC.

There are a few counts of this clonotype. J is TRBJ2-1 and V is TRBV10-2, with D perhaps matching TRBD1 (5 bases). CDR1 and CDR2 (germline): WSHSY, SAAADI. Trimming took off 0 bases at V and 3 bases at J, with 6 bases between the two ends. CDR3 length equals 14 residues. The CDR3 is CASSESTVYNEQFF. The DNA of the CDR3 is TGCGCCAGCAGTGAGTCGACAGTCTACAATGAGCAGTTCTTC.

This clonotype has a count of ten or more. This chain joins TRBV24-1 and TRBJ1-1, with a weak D call TRBD1 (5 bases). CDR3 length: 13 amino acids. Deletions cut 5 bases from V and 1 base from J, with 7 bases between. CDR1 and CDR2 from the germline V gene are KGHDR and SFDVKD. Here the CDR3 reads CATSAGGNTEAFF. Written as DNA, the CDR3 is TGTGCCACCAGTGCGGGGGGGAACACTGAAGCTTTCTTT.

This chain connects TRBV6-1 to TRBJ1-5; a possible D gene is TRBD1 (5 bases). Trimming took off 5 bases at V and 7 bases at J, with 21 bases between the two ends. Germline lookup yields CDR1 MNHNS and CDR2 SASEGT. CDR3 length equals 16 residues. The DNA for the CDR3 is TGTGCCAGCAGTACAGAATATCAACAGGTACGCCAGCCCCAGCATTTT. This translates into CASSTEYQQVRQPQHF.

This clonotype came up many times. The rearrangement links TRBV12-3 or TRBV12-4 to TRBJ2-1; 12 bases are a match to TRBD1. V lost 6 bases to trimming and J lost 8 bases; unmatched junction nucleotides: 11. The CDR3 consists of 16 residues. CDR3 sequence reads: CASSLGTGGVVDEQFF. As DNA, the CDR3 is TGTGCCAGCAGCCTCGGGACAGGGGGCGTTGTGGATGAGCAGTTCTTC.

The chain couples TRBV12-3 or TRBV12-4 to TRBJ1-2; unclear D gene. This CDR3 region has 13 residues. V dropped 4 bases and J dropped 8 bases, with 14 bases sitting between them. The CDR3 region is CASSSRRVSGYTF. The CDR3, as DNA: TGTGCCAGCAGTTCGCGTCGGGTTTCCGGCTACACCTTC.

This clonotype was seen ten or more times. This chain joins TRBV7-9 and TRBJ1-4, with a weak D call TRBD1 (6 bases). This CDR3 contains 16 residues. Germline values: CDR1 SEHNR, CDR2 FQNEAQ (reference sequence). V gave up 11 bases and J gave up 4 bases, with 23 bases separating them. CDR3 nucleotides: TGTGCCGGGCTCCCGCTCCGACAGGCAGTTAATGAAAAACTGTTTTTT. It encodes CAGLPLRQAVNEKLFF.

This clonotype was detected many times. V and J are TRBV12-3 or TRBV12-4 and TRBJ2-4; D is uncertain. V gave up 4 bases and J gave up 0 bases, with 7 bases separating them. The CDR3 contains 14 residues. In DNA, the CDR3 is TGTGCCAGCAGTTCCCTATTAGCCAAAAACATTCAGTACTTC. Translation: CASSSLLAKNIQYF.

This clonotype was seen more than once but under ten times. The gene calls are TRBV12-5 and TRBJ1-2; TRBD1 is a possible D gene (5 bases). Between the trimmed V and J ends, which lost 0 bases and 4 bases, there was a span of 21 bases. Germline lookup yields CDR1 LGHNT and CDR2 FRNRAP. The CDR3 extends over 18 amino acids. DNA for the CDR3: TGTGCTAGTGGTTTGGTACTTTTTCCGAGACAGTCCTCCTATGGCTACACCTTC. It specifies CASGLVLFPRQSSYGYTF.

This clonotype occurred many times. This chain links TRBV4-1 with TRBJ2-7, with a weak D call TRBD1 (5 bases). The germline V gene has CDR1 MGHRA and CDR2 YSYEKL. The CDR3 is 18 residues long. Trimming took off 0 bases at V and 3 bases at J, with 21 bases between the two ends. The CDR3, as DNA: TGCGCCAGCAGCCAAGATCCTACAACAGGAAAAAGACTCTACGAGCAGTACTTC. Residues: CASSQDPTTGKRLYEQYF.

This clonotype showed up many times. The rearrangement links TRBV11-2 to TRBJ1-1; D might be TRBD1 (6 bases). CDR1 and CDR2 (germline): SGHAT, FQNNGV. The CDR3 is made up of 17 amino acids. V lost 4 bases and J lost 4, with 22 bases in between. CDR3 bases: TGTGCCAGCAGCTCCGTAGCAGCAGGGGCCATTGGCACTGAAGCTTTCTTT. Protein product: CASSSVAAGAIGTEAFF.

This chain joins TRBV29-1 and TRBJ1-2; no definite D call. The CDR3 runs 11 residues. Trimming shortened V by 7 bases and J by 8 bases, and 14 bases separated the two germline ends. Germline CDR1 SQVTM, CDR2 ANQGSEA. CDR3 residues: CSGASGRGYTF. CDR3 in DNA: TGCAGCGGGGCTTCGGGCAGGGGCTACACCTTC. Full variable domain (outside the CDR3, taken from reference TRBV29-1 and TRBJ1-2): SAVISQKPSRDICQRGTSLTIQCQVDSQVTMMFWYRQQPGQSLTLIATANQGSEATYESGFVIDKFPISRPNLTFSTLTVSNMSPEDSSIYLCSGASGRGYTFGSGTRLTVV.